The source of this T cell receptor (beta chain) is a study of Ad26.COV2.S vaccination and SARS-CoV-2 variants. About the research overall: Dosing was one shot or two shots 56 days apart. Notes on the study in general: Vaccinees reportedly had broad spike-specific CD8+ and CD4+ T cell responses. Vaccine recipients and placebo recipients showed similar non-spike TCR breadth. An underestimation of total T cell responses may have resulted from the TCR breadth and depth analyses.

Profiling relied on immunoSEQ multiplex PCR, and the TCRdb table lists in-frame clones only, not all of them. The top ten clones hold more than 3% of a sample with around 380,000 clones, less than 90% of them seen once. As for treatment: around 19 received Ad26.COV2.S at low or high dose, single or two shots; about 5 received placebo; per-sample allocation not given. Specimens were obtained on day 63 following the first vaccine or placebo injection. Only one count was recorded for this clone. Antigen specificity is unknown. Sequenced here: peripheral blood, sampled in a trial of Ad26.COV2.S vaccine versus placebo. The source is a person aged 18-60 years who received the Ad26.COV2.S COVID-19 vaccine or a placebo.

Written as DNA, the CDR3 is TGTGCCAGCGTTGCCGGGACTAGCTACACAGATACGCAGTATTTT. It translates to CASVAGTSYTDTQYF. This rearrangement joins TRBV28 to TRBJ2-3, with 9 nucleotides matching TRBD2. V gave up 8 bases and J gave up 2 bases; unmatched junction bases: 8. CDR3 size: 15 residues. The germline V gene has CDR1 MDHEN and CDR2 SYDVKM.